Following are 32 T cell receptor beta chains from one sample sequenced in a study of cytomegalovirus exposure and HLA in healthy donors (dated 2017 in TCRdb). Library preparation was by the immunoSEQ multiplex PCR assay. For the multiplex PCR, a mixture combining 60 forward primers for TCR Vbeta segments and 13 reverse primers for TCR Jbeta segments was used. In TCRdb, the immuneACCESS table is reduced to in-frame sequences with V and J assigned. These tables do not hold every clone; where another copy was compared, an unresolved V gene accounts for under half, and the others remain unexplained. The sample contains about 57,000 clones, roughly 84% of them found a single time. Of the sample, 4.3% is held by the ten largest clones. The sample taken for sequencing was PBMCs. These receptors were obtained from a man in his thirties or forties in good health and CMV-seronegative.

This clone is a singleton in its sample. The rearrangement uses TRBV5-1 and TRBJ2-1; 8 bases line up with TRBD2. Trimming removed 0 bases from V and 8 bases from J; junction bases left unmatched: 10. This CDR3 region has 16 residues. Per germline, CDR1 SGHRS and CDR2 YFSETQ. The CDR3 here is CASSLVRSGRFDEQFF. The DNA of the CDR3 is TGCGCCAGCAGCTTGGTGCGCAGCGGGAGATTCGATGAGCAGTTCTTC. Drawing the rest from reference TRBV5-1 and TRBJ2-1, the complete variable domain is KAGVTQTPRYLIKTRGQQVTLSCSPISGHRSVSWYQQTPGQGLQFLFEYFSETQRNKGNFPGRFSGRQFSNSRSEMNVSTLELGDSALYLCASSLVRSGRFDEQFFGPGTRLTVL.

This chain uses TRBV30 with TRBJ2-3, with 10 bases matching TRBD1. The CDR3 consists of 16 residues. Germline V gene sequence: CDR1 GTSNPN, CDR2 SVGIG (reference sequence). Unmatched junction bases numbered 10, after V lost 3 bases and J lost 4 bases. The DNA for the CDR3 is TGTGCCTGGAGCAAAGGGGGGACAGGGGCCCCAGATACGCAGTATTTT. Translated, it gives CAWSKGGTGAPDTQYF.

J is TRBJ2-7 and V is TRBV11-2; a weak D match, TRBD1 (5 bases). Trimming left V 2 bases short and J 3 bases short, with 11 bases between. The CDR3 is 14 amino acids. Germline CDR1 is SGHAT and CDR2 is FQNNGV. DNA of the CDR3: TGTGCCAGCAGCTTAATGAGACAGAACTACGAGCAGTACTTC. It is translated as CASSLMRQNYEQYF.

The chain has TRBV6-5 and TRBJ1-1; 10 positions match TRBD1. Germline V gives CDR1 MNHEY, CDR2 SVGAGI. The CDR3 is made up of 14 amino acids. With V trimmed by 5 bases and J by 7 bases, 7 bases remained unmatched. The CDR3, as DNA: TGTGCCAGCAGTCGGGGACAGGGGAATAGTGAAGCTTTCTTT. It encodes CASSRGQGNSEAFF.

The gene calls are TRBV7-2 and TRBJ2-2; possibly TRBD2 for D (6 bases). Germline CDR1 and CDR2: SGHTA and FQGNSA. The CDR3 runs to 13 residues. Trimming shortened V by 5 bases and J by 5 bases, and 9 bases separated the two germline ends. CDR3 nucleotide sequence: TGTGCCAGCAGCCCGGGACTTACCGGGGAGCTGTTTTTT. Protein product: CASSPGLTGELFF.

The rearrangement joins TRBV2 to TRBJ2-7; tentatively, D is TRBD2 (5 bases). CDR3 length: 16 residues. Per the germline V gene, CDR1 is SNHLY and CDR2 is FYNNEI. V lost 6 bases and J lost 2, with 20 bases in between. This chain's CDR3 is CASRERVWEQAYEQYF. The CDR3 DNA sequence: TGTGCCAGCAGGGAAAGGGTGTGGGAGCAGGCCTACGAGCAGTACTTC. Drawing the rest from reference TRBV2 and TRBJ2-7, the complete variable domain is EPEVTQTPSHQVTQMGQEVILRCVPISNHLYFYWYRQILGQKVEFLVSFYNNEISEKSEIFDDQFSVERPDGSNFTLKIRSTKLEDSAMYFCASRERVWEQAYEQYFGPGTRLTVT.

The chain joins TRBV14 to TRBJ2-7; D is ambiguous. Trimming removed 0 bases from V and 2 bases from J, with 8 bases in between. CDR1 and CDR2 (germline): SGHDN, FVKESK. The CDR3 runs to 14 residues. For the CDR3, the DNA is TGTGCCAGCAGCCAAGATAGGCGGACCTACGAGCAGTACTTC. Translation gives CASSQDRRTYEQYF.

V usage is TRBV7-6 and J usage is TRBJ1-1, with TRBD1 as a possible D gene (6 bases). This CDR3 has 15 residues. The V gene lost 5 bases and the J gene lost 4 bases, with 17 bases spanning the gap. In germline, CDR1 is SGHVS, CDR2 FNYEAQ. CDR3 protein: CASSASTGSVTEAFF. CDR3 bases: TGTGCCAGCAGCGCAAGTACAGGGTCTGTCACTGAAGCTTTCTTT. Full variable domain (remainder filled in from reference TRBV7-6 and TRBJ1-1): GAGVSQSPRYKVTKRGQDVALRCDPISGHVSLYWYRQALGQGPEFLTYFNYEAQQDKSGLPNDRFSAERPEGSISTLTIQRTEQRDSAMYRCASSASTGSVTEAFFGQGTRLTVV.

As to this clone: A junction boundary mismatches the germline segment, possibly from a read error. The V call is TRBV29-1, the J call TRBJ1-5, with 9 bases that match TRBD1. CDR1 and CDR2 (germline): SQVTM, ANQGSEA. There are 13 residues in the CDR3. This CDR3 reads CSVGQGNNRPQHF. Written as DNA, the CDR3 is TGCAGCGTGGGACAGGGCAACAATCGGCCCCAGCATTTT.

This chain connects TRBV27 to TRBJ1-5; D not certain. This CDR3 contains 14 residues. The V end was cut by 5 bases, the J end by 2 bases, with 10 bases between. Germline V gene lookup returns CDR1 MNHEY and CDR2 SMNVEV (reference sequence). DNA for the CDR3: TGTGCCAGCAGTCCCCTCATAGGCAATCAGCCCCAGCATTTT. Amino acids: CASSPLIGNQPQHF.

J is TRBJ2-3 and V is TRBV5-4; TRBD2 might be the D (6 bases). Trimming took 0 bases from V and 6 from J, leaving 11 bases between them. The CDR3 has 14 residues. The germline gives CDR1 SGHNT, CDR2 YYREEE (reference sequence). CDR3 DNA: TGTGCCAGCAGCTTGGAGGGAGGTACGGATACGCAGTATTTT. Protein: CASSLEGGTDTQYF.

The chain combines TRBV5-1 with TRBJ2-5; D possibly corresponds to TRBD1 (5 bases). The V and J ends lost 7 bases and 1 base respectively, with 14 bases between them. The CDR3 extends over 14 amino acids. Germline V lookup: CDR1 SGHRS, CDR2 YFSETQ. The CDR3 bases are TGCGCCAGCGGACGACAGAACCTCCAAGAGACCCAGTACTTC. Translated, it gives CASGRQNLQETQYF.

V and J are TRBV7-6 and TRBJ2-1; D is perhaps TRBD2 (6 bases). V gave up 3 bases and J gave up 4 bases, with 10 bases separating them. The CDR3 contains 14 residues. Germline loops: CDR1 SGHVS, CDR2 FNYEAQ. The CDR3 here is CASSFASGYNEQFF. The CDR3 nucleotides read TGTGCCAGCAGCTTTGCGAGCGGGTACAATGAGCAGTTCTTC.

V is TRBV9 and J is TRBJ2-1; 8 nucleotides match TRBD2. Germline CDR1 is SGDLS and CDR2 is YYNGEE. V lost 2 bases and J lost 9; bases outside the gene matches: 7. The CDR3 contains 14 residues. The CDR3 sequence is CASSVSSGVVEQFF. The CDR3 coding sequence is TGTGCCAGCAGCGTCAGTAGCGGGGTAGTTGAGCAGTTCTTC.

This rearrangement joins TRBV4-1 to TRBJ2-1; 8 bases are a match to TRBD2. V trimming: 6 bases; J trimming: 0 bases; junction bases outside the gene matches: 16. The CDR3 has 19 amino acids. Germline V lookup: CDR1 MGHRA, CDR2 YSYEKL. CDR3 in amino acids: CASSPVIAGSHGSYNEQFF. DNA for the CDR3: TGCGCCAGCAGTCCCGTAATAGCGGGATCTCATGGCTCCTACAATGAGCAGTTCTTC.

The chain joins TRBV19 to TRBJ1-2; 8 nucleotides match TRBD1. Germline CDR1 LNHDA, CDR2 SQIVND (reference sequence). The CDR3 spans 15 residues. J gave up 2 bases and V 2 bases, and 4 bases lay outside the gene matches. The CDR3 reads CASSISRTGNYGYTF. The DNA for the CDR3 is TGTGCCAGTAGTATATCCCGGACAGGGAACTATGGCTACACCTTC.

The chain joins TRBV27 to TRBJ2-7; TRBD1 matches 11 bases. Losses at the gene ends were 6 bases for V and 6 bases for J; bases not matched to a gene: 4. The CDR3 runs to 13 residues. The germline V gene encodes CDR1 MNHEY and CDR2 SMNVEV (reference sequence). CDR3 sequence: CASSGTGGLEQYF. CDR3 DNA sequence: TGTGCCAGCAGCGGGACAGGGGGACTCGAGCAGTACTTC.

This chain joins TRBV30 and TRBJ2-5; D unresolved. TRBJ2-7 explains the end of the DNA better; the J call may be wrong. In germline, CDR1 is GTSNPN, CDR2 SVGIG (reference sequence). The CDR3 has 11 residues. The CDR3 protein is CAWSVSYEQYF. The CDR3 DNA is TGTGCCTGGAGTGTATCCTACGAGCAGTACTTC.

This clone was observed a handful of times. The chain has TRBV6-5 and TRBJ1-1; 9 nucleotides align to TRBD1. Trimming removed 2 bases from V and 9 bases from J; junction bases left unmatched: 4. The CDR3 extends over 13 amino acids. Germline lookup yields CDR1 MNHEY and CDR2 SVGAGI. The CDR3 is CASSYAQGAKAFF. The CDR3 DNA reads as TGTGCCAGCAGTTACGCACAGGGGGCAAAAGCTTTCTTT.

This chain connects TRBV4-3 to TRBJ2-7, with TRBD1 identical over 7 bases. The CDR3 sequence is 15 residues long. Germline V gene data show CDR1 as LGHNA and CDR2 as YSLEER. The V gene end was trimmed by 1 base and the J gene end by 1 base; junction bases not matched to a gene: 4. The CDR3 loop reads CASSQGDSASYEQYF. As DNA, the CDR3 is TGCGCCAGCAGCCAAGGGGACAGCGCTTCCTACGAGCAGTACTTC.

The CDR3 protein is CATSRGVGQDTGELFF. In DNA form, the CDR3 reads TGTGCCACCAGCAGAGGGGTGGGTCAGGACACCGGGGAGCTGTTTTTT. The V and J genes are TRBV15 and TRBJ2-2; D gene ambiguous. Trimming left V 1 base short and J 3 bases short, with 12 bases between. The CDR3 is 16 amino acids. Per the germline V gene, CDR1 is LNHNV and CDR2 is YYDKDF (reference sequence). The complete variable domain, with remaining parts taken from reference TRBV15 and TRBJ2-2, reads DAMVIQNPRYQVTQFGKPVTLSCSQTLNHNVMYWYQQKSSQAPKLLFHYYDKDFNNEADTPDNFQSRRPNTSFCFLDIRSPGLGDTAMYLCATSRGVGQDTGELFFGEGSRLTVL.

This clone was seen more than once but under ten times. The chain uses TRBV27 and TRBJ2-7; 8 nucleotides line up with TRBD2. The CDR3 is made up of 14 amino acids. CDR1 MNHEY and CDR2 SMNVEV come from the germline V gene (reference sequence). V dropped 3 bases and J dropped 1; count of bases not matched to a gene: 2. The CDR3 region has the DNA TGTGCCAGCAGTTTCAGCGGGAGTTCCTACGAGCAGTACTTC. Protein product: CASSFSGSSYEQYF.

The chain links TRBV15 to TRBJ1-1; 9 positions match TRBD1. The CDR3 sequence is 15 residues long. Germline V CDR1 and CDR2: LNHNV, YYDKDF (reference sequence). Trimming at V came to 4 bases and at J to 11 bases, leaving 14 bases not matched to a gene. The chain's CDR3 is CATSKGSTGGLSAFF. CDR3 bases: TGTGCCACCAGCAAAGGGTCTACAGGGGGCCTTTCGGCTTTCTTT.

The chain links TRBV7-2 to TRBJ1-3; 7 bases line up with TRBD1. The ends lost 3 bases at V and 9 bases at J; junction bases unmatched: 8. This CDR3 has 14 amino acids. Germline CDR1 is SGHTA and CDR2 is FQGNSA. In DNA, the CDR3 is TGTGCCAGCAGCTTCCGCGACAGGGATGGCACCATATATTTT. This encodes CASSFRDRDGTIYF. Filled out from reference TRBV7-2 and TRBJ1-3, the complete variable domain reads GAGVSQSPSNKVTEKGKDVELRCDPISGHTALYWYRQSLGQGLEFLIYFQGNSAPDKSGLPSDRFSAERTGGSVSTLTIQRTQQEDSAVYLCASSFRDRDGTIYFGEGSWLTVV.

The genes are TRBV25-1 and TRBJ2-6; 10 bases map to TRBD1. CDR1 is MGHDK and CDR2 is SYGVNS in the germline V gene. This CDR3 has 17 amino acids. V shed 4 bases, J shed 2 bases, and the junction held 5 bases outside the gene matches. The DNA of the CDR3 is TGTGCCAGCAGTGCACTTGGGACAGGGGCTGGGGCCAACGTCCTGACTTTC. This translates into CASSALGTGAGANVLTF.

The gene calls are TRBV29-1 and TRBJ2-7; the match to TRBD1 covers 10 bases. The CDR3 contains 12 residues. Germline V gives CDR1 SQVTM, CDR2 ANQGSEA. The trim removed 7 bases at V and 6 bases at J, leaving 6 bases unmatched. This CDR3 is CSGQGAGVEQYF. As DNA, the CDR3 is TGCAGCGGACAGGGGGCAGGTGTCGAGCAGTACTTC.

A few counts support this clone. This chain joins TRBV2 and TRBJ1-5; 12 bases align to TRBD1. This CDR3 is built from 17 residues. The V gene end was trimmed by 6 bases and the J gene end by 0 bases; junction bases not matched to a gene: 6. Germline CDR1 SNHLY, CDR2 FYNNEI. CDR3 residues: CASRTGQGAFSNQPQHF. The CDR3 DNA reads TGTGCCAGCAGGACGGGACAGGGGGCTTTTAGCAATCAGCCCCAGCATTTT.

V is TRBV28 and J is TRBJ2-1; 7 positions match TRBD2. Germline CDR1 is MDHEN and CDR2 is SYDVKM. The CDR3 spans 13 residues. The ends lost 11 bases at V and 4 bases at J; junction bases unmatched: 8. The chain's CDR3 is CAGSGGFYNEQFF. CDR3 coding DNA: TGTGCCGGTTCGGGGGGATTTTACAATGAGCAGTTCTTC.

The chain employs TRBV5-1 and TRBJ1-2, with TRBD1 identical over 8 bases. Germline V gene lookup returns CDR1 SGHRS and CDR2 YFSETQ. This CDR3 spans 16 amino acids. V shed 4 bases, J shed 6 bases, and the junction held 14 bases outside the gene matches. In DNA, the CDR3 is TGCGCCAGCAGCCCTATGAACGGGACAGGTACCCATGGCTACACCTTC. Translated, it gives CASSPMNGTGTHGYTF.

The table lists this clone with a few counts. The rearrangement joins TRBV5-4 to TRBJ1-1; D ambiguous. CDR1 is SGHNT, CDR2 YYREEE, per germline (reference sequence). The V gene lost 7 bases and the J gene lost 1 base, with 17 bases spanning the gap. CDR3 length: 15 residues. CDR3 DNA: TGTGCCAGCCAACCGTCGTCCCGCGCGAACACTGAAGCTTTCTTT. Its translation is CASQPSSRANTEAFF.

This clone was detected a few times. V is TRBV4-3 and J is TRBJ2-3, with a tentative D call TRBD1 (6 bases). V was cut by 4 bases and J by 0 bases, with 11 bases left in between. In germline, CDR1 is LGHNA, CDR2 YSLEER. The CDR3 is made up of 15 amino acids. The CDR3 loop is CASSPGQLSTDTQYF. CDR3 DNA sequence: TGCGCCAGCAGCCCAGGACAGCTTAGCACAGATACGCAGTATTTT.

A few counts support this clone. The chain combines TRBV27 with TRBJ2-1, with 11 positions matching TRBD1. V was pared by 1 base and J by 3 bases, with 2 bases of the junction left unmatched. Germline V gives CDR1 MNHEY, CDR2 SMNVEV (reference sequence). The CDR3 has 16 residues. CDR3 nucleotides: TGTGCCAGCAGTTTATACGGGACAGGGGGCTACAATGAGCAGTTCTTC. It specifies CASSLYGTGGYNEQFF.